The T cell receptor (beta chain) described here comes from a study of T cells in localized non-small cell lung cancer. CDR1 SGDLS and CDR2 YYNGEE come from the germline V gene. CDR3 length equals 14 residues. V was clipped by 3 bases and J by 2 bases; unmatched bases: 4. The table came from immunoSEQ multiplex PCR; TCRdb's copy has only in-frame clones and leaves some out. The sample contains approximately 25,000 clones, 90% of which appear only once. The genes are TRBV9 and TRBJ2-7; 8 positions match TRBD2. The sequence was obtained from a woman aged 35 to 70 with stage I lung adenocarcinoma. The sequencing used peripheral blood, collected before any cancer treatment. CDR3 in amino acids: CASSGGLDPYEQYF. The CDR3 nucleotides read TGTGCCAGCAGCGGGGGACTAGACCCCTACGAGCAGTACTTC.